One and the same sample provided the 7 T cell receptor beta chains below, sequenced in a study of T cell changes during pregnancy in multiple sclerosis. The table came from immunoSEQ multiplex PCR; TCRdb's copy has only in-frame clones and leaves some out. The sample lists around 85,000 clones, over 80% seen once, with about 3.8% in the top ten. Sample: PBMCs, taken in the first trimester of pregnancy. These receptors came from a female donor in good health, serving as a control in a pregnancy study. Some clones in this sample may be carry-over from other donors' samples.

The chain recombines TRBV6-1 with TRBJ1-1; 8 bases match TRBD1. The germline CDR1 and CDR2 sequences are MNHNS and SASEGT. The CDR3 spans 17 residues. After removal of 0 bases from V and 3 bases from J, the junction contained 9 bases not matched to a gene. The CDR3: CASSEAGQGWGDTEAFF. DNA for the CDR3: TGTGCCAGCAGTGAAGCTGGACAGGGATGGGGTGACACTGAAGCTTTCTTT.

The CDR3: CASHGSPLHF. The CDR3 DNA sequence: TGTGCCAGCCATGGCTCACCCCTCCACTTT. This chain connects TRBV28 to TRBJ1-6; D remains unclear. Germline V lookup: CDR1 MDHEN, CDR2 SYDVKM. There are 10 residues in the CDR3. Trimming cost V 8 bases and J 10 bases, with 6 bases left between them. Full variable domain (missing parts from reference TRBV28 and TRBJ1-6): DVKVTQSSRYLVKRTGEKVFLECVQDMDHENMFWYRQDPGLGLRLIYFSYDVKMKEKGDIPEGYSVSREKKERFSLILESASTNQTSMYLCASHGSPLHFGNGTRLTVT.

This chain joins TRBV18 and TRBJ2-7; D gene ambiguous. The V end lost 6 bases, the J end lost 2 bases, and 8 bases lay between the germline ends. The CDR3 has 12 residues. Germline loops: CDR1 KGHSH, CDR2 LQKENI. The DNA of the CDR3 is TGTGCCAGCTCGGGCGATACCTACGAGCAGTACTTC. Translation gives CASSGDTYEQYF.

The chain carries TRBV28 and TRBJ2-7, with D possibly matching TRBD1 (6 bases). Deletions cut 7 bases from V and 5 bases from J, with 18 bases between. CDR3 size: 14 residues. Germline CDR1 reads MDHEN; CDR2 reads SYDVKM. The CDR3 DNA reads TGTGCCAGCAAAAGCGGCGACAGGCCCAACGAGCAGTACTTC. It codes for CASKSGDRPNEQYF.

The genes are TRBV11-2 and TRBJ1-2; weak D call: TRBD1 (5 bases). The V end was cut by 3 bases, the J end by 1 base, with 9 bases between. The CDR3 has 14 amino acids. CDR1 is SGHAT and CDR2 is FQNNGV in the germline V gene. The CDR3 here is CASSLERGNYGYTF. CDR3 coding DNA: TGTGCCAGCAGCTTGGAAAGGGGTAACTATGGCTACACCTTC.

The chain links TRBV2 to TRBJ2-7; possible D gene TRBD1, 5 bases. V dropped 9 bases and J dropped 2 bases, with 11 bases sitting between them. CDR3 size: 12 residues. CDR1 and CDR2 (germline): SNHLY, FYNNEI. The CDR3 DNA is TGTGCCAGAGACAGTGGGACCTACGAGCAGTACTTC. Translated, it gives CARDSGTYEQYF. The full variable domain, in which reference TRBV2 and TRBJ2-7 provide the parts outside the CDR3, is EPEVTQTPSHQVTQMGQEVILRCVPISNHLYFYWYRQILGQKVEFLVSFYNNEISEKSEIFDDQFSVERPDGSNFTLKIRSTKLEDSAMYFCARDSGTYEQYFGPGTRLTVT.

The chain links TRBV7-6 to TRBJ2-3; 10 bases agree with TRBD2. With V trimmed by 5 bases and J by 0 bases, 17 bases remained unmatched. The CDR3 length is 20 residues. From germline, CDR1 is SGHVS and CDR2 FNYEAQ. The CDR3 nucleotides read TGTGCCAGCAGCCCCGGATTGCCTAGCGGGAGTCCTGCTAGCACAGATACGCAGTATTTT. Translating it yields CASSPGLPSGSPASTDTQYF. The variable domain in full, with the rest retrieved from reference TRBV7-6 and TRBJ2-3, is GAGVSQSPRYKVTKRGQDVALRCDPISGHVSLYWYRQALGQGPEFLTYFNYEAQQDKSGLPNDRFSAERPEGSISTLTIQRTEQRDSAMYRCASSPGLPSGSPASTDTQYFGPGTRLTVL.